A single sample is the source of the 32 T cell receptor beta chains below, sequenced in a study of blood T cell repertoires in COVID-19. Repertoires were generated with immunoSEQ multiplex PCR, while TCRdb's copy carries only in-frame clones and drops some. The repertoire holds 250,000 to 300,000 clones, approximately 88% seen once, with approximately 7.2% in the top ten. Sequencing used peripheral blood. The receptor source for this set is a woman aged 25 to 39 who had recovered from COVID-19.

V is TRBV9 and J is TRBJ2-1, with 9 nucleotides matching TRBD2. This CDR3 has 17 amino acids. Germline lookup yields CDR1 SGDLS and CDR2 YYNGEE. After removal of 2 bases from V and 6 bases from J, the junction contained 12 bases not matched to a gene. CDR3 sequence: CASSVFGGGAEANEQFF. The CDR3 DNA follows: TGTGCCAGCAGCGTTTTTGGCGGGGGGGCTGAGGCCAATGAGCAGTTCTTC.

The rearrangement uses TRBV11-3 and TRBJ1-2; D not resolved. The germline V and J ends were trimmed by 1 base and 7 bases, with 7 bases remaining between them. CDR3 size: 12 residues. Germline loops: CDR1 SGHNT, CDR2 YENEEA. CDR3 sequence: CASSLGGSGYTF. The CDR3 DNA follows: TGTGCCAGCAGCTTAGGAGGGTCTGGCTACACCTTC.

The chain employs TRBV7-2 and TRBJ1-6, with D possibly being TRBD1 (6 bases). Germline CDR1 reads SGHTA; CDR2 reads FQGNSA. The CDR3 length is 17 residues. The ends were cut back, 3 bases at V and 2 bases at J, with 14 bases in the middle. CDR3 sequence (DNA): TGTGCCAGCAGCTTCACGGTGGGGGCACCCTATAATTCACCCCTCCACTTT. Translated: CASSFTVGAPYNSPLHF.

The V gene is TRBV27, the J gene TRBJ2-7; 8 bases fit TRBD2. The V and J ends lost 2 bases and 5 bases, in that order; junction bases with no gene match: 5. CDR1 is MNHEY, CDR2 SMNVEV, per germline (reference sequence). CDR3 length equals 14 residues. In DNA, the CDR3 is TGTGCCAGCAGTTTAGCGGGGGGAAGAAACGAGCAGTACTTC. Its protein product is CASSLAGGRNEQYF.

V usage is TRBV6-7 and J usage is TRBJ1-1, with 8 bases that match TRBD1. TRBV6-7 is an open reading frame, and its role is uncertain. Trimming cost V 4 bases and J 1 base; bases outside gene matches: 11. There are 17 residues in the CDR3. The DNA of the CDR3 is TGTGCCAGCAGTTCCCATGCAGGGGGCGACGGGAACACTGAAGCTTTCTTT. Protein product: CASSSHAGGDGNTEAFF.

The V and J genes are TRBV28 and TRBJ1-2; D gene unclear. CDR1 and CDR2 from the germline V gene are MDHEN and SYDVKM. Between the trimmed V and J ends, which lost 8 bases and 5 bases, there was a span of 12 bases. There are 12 residues in the CDR3. CDR3 coding DNA: TGTGCCAGCGGGGATCCGGGGTATGGCTACACCTTC. It translates to CASGDPGYGYTF.

This rearrangement joins TRBV12-3 or TRBV12-4 to TRBJ1-5; no clear D gene. Trimming left V 5 bases short and J 11 bases short, with 10 bases between. This CDR3 is built from 11 residues. CDR3 amino acids: CASSVGMSQHF. As DNA, the CDR3 is TGTGCCAGCAGTGTCGGGATGTCCCAGCATTTT.

This clone was counted a few times. The chain has TRBV18 and TRBJ2-7; TRBD2 agrees at 7 bases. Looked up from germline, CDR1 is KGHSH and CDR2 is LQKENI. The trim removed 3 bases at V and 2 bases at J, leaving 16 bases unmatched. The CDR3 totals 18 residues. CDR3 sequence: CASSPVTSSRGFTYEQYF. The CDR3 DNA follows: TGTGCCAGCTCACCCGTGACCTCTTCGCGGGGGTTCACCTACGAGCAGTACTTC.

The count of this clone is one. In DNA, the CDR3 is TGCGCCAGCAGCTTGGCATATTGGGCAATAGGCACTGAAGCTTTCTTT. This codes for CASSLAYWAIGTEAFF. The chain is built from TRBV5-1 and TRBJ1-1, with unresolved D. V was cut by 0 bases and J by 4 bases, with 16 bases left in between. Germline CDR1 reads SGHRS; CDR2 reads YFSETQ. This CDR3 is 16 amino acids long.

The rearrangement uses TRBV4-2 and TRBJ1-4; 10 bases agree with TRBD1. The CDR3 consists of 15 residues. CDR1 and CDR2 (germline): LGHNA, YNFKEQ. V was clipped by 0 bases and J by 6 bases; unmatched bases: 1. CDR3 residues: CASSQDGQGDEKLFF. The DNA of the CDR3 is TGTGCCAGCAGCCAAGATGGACAGGGGGATGAAAAACTGTTTTTT.

J is TRBJ2-1 and V is TRBV6-5, with TRBD1 as a possible D gene (5 bases). From germline, CDR1 is MNHEY and CDR2 SVGAGI. The CDR3 is 13 amino acids. Trimming took 6 bases from V and 5 from J, leaving 11 bases between them. The CDR3 DNA reads TGTGCCAGCAGAGGGGTAGCTAACAATGAGCAGTTCTTC. Translation gives CASRGVANNEQFF.

The chain employs TRBV9 and TRBJ2-3; D is possibly TRBD1 (5 bases). The CDR3 extends over 16 amino acids. The germline V and J ends were trimmed by 0 bases and 2 bases, with 13 bases remaining between them. Per germline, CDR1 SGDLS and CDR2 YYNGEE. The CDR3: CASSVGPMGHTDTQYF. DNA of the CDR3: TGTGCCAGCAGCGTAGGGCCGATGGGGCACACAGATACGCAGTATTTT.

The chain couples TRBV5-1 to TRBJ2-5, with 13 positions matching TRBD2. CDR3 length: 15 residues. V trimming: 4 bases; J trimming: 9 bases; junction bases outside the gene matches: 9. The germline V gene has CDR1 SGHRS and CDR2 YFSETQ. CDR3 loop: CASSPRTSGGSSQYF. Written as DNA, the CDR3 is TGCGCCAGCAGCCCGAGGACTAGCGGGGGCAGTTCCCAGTACTTC.

This sequence joins TRBV6-2 or TRBV6-3 and TRBJ2-1; D uncertain. From germline, CDR1 is MNHEY and CDR2 SVGEGT. The CDR3 covers 12 residues. V was shortened by 2 bases and J by 14 bases, with 13 bases between the two germline ends. CDR3 sequence: CASSYVTMPKFF. The CDR3 nucleotides read TGTGCCAGCAGTTACGTTACAATGCCCAAGTTCTTC.

This chain links TRBV3-1 (or the pseudogene TRBV3-2) with TRBJ2-1, with TRBD2 matching over 7 bases. The CDR3 length is 11 residues. Germline CDR1 and CDR2: LGHDT and YNNKEL (reference sequence). V lost 3 bases, J lost 15 bases, and 5 bases stayed unmatched. The DNA for the CDR3 is TGTGCCAGCAGCCAGGGACTATCGCCGTTCTTC. It encodes CASSQGLSPFF.

The rearrangement uses TRBV6-2 or TRBV6-3 and TRBJ2-7; TRBD1 matches 9 bases. Germline trimming cut 2 bases from V and 0 bases from J; bases unmatched to any gene: 8. CDR1 is MNHEY and CDR2 is SVGEGT in the germline V gene. This CDR3 has 17 residues. CDR3 sequence reads: CASSYPTGGLYSYEQYF. CDR3 nucleotide sequence: TGTGCCAGCAGTTACCCTACAGGGGGCTTATACTCCTACGAGCAGTACTTC.

The genes are TRBV6-6 and TRBJ2-1; TRBD1 aligns across 8 bases. V lost 6 bases and J lost 4; bases outside the gene matches: 5. This CDR3 has 14 amino acids. Germline V gene data show CDR1 as MNHNY and CDR2 as SVGAGI (reference sequence). This chain's CDR3 is CASSGRTGYNEQFF. DNA for the CDR3: TGTGCCAGCAGCGGCCGGACAGGGTACAATGAGCAGTTCTTC.

The CDR3 reads CASSPRGPWVAGRYEQYF. The CDR3 bases are TGTGCCAGCAGTCCGCGGGGGCCCTGGGTAGCGGGGAGGTACGAGCAGTACTTC. The rearrangement uses TRBV7-8 and TRBJ2-7; 8 bases match TRBD2. The V segment lost 6 bases and the J segment 4 bases; nucleotides outside the gene matches: 20. CDR3 size: 18 residues. Per the germline V gene, CDR1 is SGHVS and CDR2 is FQNEAQ.

This rearrangement joins TRBV5-5 to TRBJ2-3; no clear D gene. In germline, CDR1 is SGHKS, CDR2 YYEKEE (reference sequence). The CDR3 covers 12 residues. Trimming took 2 bases from V and 4 from J, leaving 5 bases between them. The CDR3 sequence is CASSLQSDTQYF. For the CDR3, the DNA is TGTGCCAGCAGCTTACAATCAGATACGCAGTATTTT.

This clone was detected only once. This chain uses TRBV2 with TRBJ2-3, with TRBD2 identical over 11 bases. The germline V gene encodes CDR1 SNHLY and CDR2 FYNNEI. The CDR3 is made up of 16 amino acids. Trimming cost V 6 bases and J 5 bases; bases outside gene matches: 10. The DNA of the CDR3 is TGTGCCAGCAGACCTAGACTAGCGGGGCCCTTAGATACGCAGTATTTT. Residues: CASRPRLAGPLDTQYF.

This chain joins TRBV7-9 and TRBJ1-5, with 7 bases matching TRBD1. J lost 3 bases, V lost 1 base, and 6 bases had no gene match. Germline CDR1 SEHNR, CDR2 FQNEAQ (reference sequence). The CDR3 runs to 16 residues. The DNA for the CDR3 is TGTGCCAGCAGCTTAGGTTCGGGACAGATCAATCAGCCCCAGCATTTT. It yields the protein CASSLGSGQINQPQHF.

The chain couples TRBV2 to TRBJ1-3, with TRBD1 matching 9 bases. The CDR3 covers 15 residues. Germline assignment: CDR1 SNHLY and CDR2 FYNNEI. The ends lost 7 bases at V and 2 bases at J; junction bases unmatched: 6. The CDR3 region has the DNA TGTGCCAGCACTTTAGACAGGGGGACTGGAAACACCATATATTTT. Translation gives CASTLDRGTGNTIYF.

The chain joins TRBV14 to TRBJ1-2; no firm D call. Germline V gene lookup returns CDR1 SGHDN and CDR2 FVKESK. Trimming left V 1 base short and J 8 bases short, with 11 bases between. CDR3 length: 13 amino acids. The CDR3 sequence is CASSQGVLGGYTF. CDR3 DNA sequence: TGTGCCAGCAGCCAAGGAGTTCTCGGGGGCTACACCTTC.

V and J are TRBV11-2 and TRBJ2-1, with 9 nucleotides matching TRBD2. This CDR3 spans 17 amino acids. After removal of 0 bases from V and 7 bases from J, the junction contained 10 bases not matched to a gene. Germline CDR1 SGHAT, CDR2 FQNNGV. The CDR3 region is CASSLDIAGGPKNEQFF. CDR3 nucleotides: TGTGCCAGCAGCTTAGATATCGCGGGGGGGCCTAAAAATGAGCAGTTCTTC.

The rearrangement uses TRBV5-4 and TRBJ2-7, with 8 bases matching TRBD1. V trimming: 0 bases; J trimming: 0 bases; junction bases outside the gene matches: 5. From germline, CDR1 is SGHNT and CDR2 YYREEE (reference sequence). CDR3 length: 16 amino acids. The CDR3 DNA is TGTGCCAGCAGCTTGGGGTCCAGGGGGCACTCCTACGAGCAGTACTTC. Protein product: CASSLGSRGHSYEQYF.

This sequence joins TRBV28 and TRBJ1-5; 8 nucleotides agree with TRBD1. CDR3 size: 12 residues. V lost 4 bases to trimming and J lost 13 bases; unmatched junction nucleotides: 6. Germline CDR1 MDHEN, CDR2 SYDVKM. DNA for the CDR3: TGTGCCAGCAGTTCATATCACAGGGGGCAGCATTTT. This gives the protein CASSSYHRGQHF.

The V gene is TRBV6-5, the J gene TRBJ1-3; a possible D gene is TRBD1 (5 bases). The CDR3 consists of 15 residues. Between the trimmed V and J ends, which lost 5 bases and 0 bases, there was a span of 11 bases. From germline, CDR1 is MNHEY and CDR2 SVGAGI. The CDR3 reads CASSRRQYSGNTIYF. In nucleotides, the CDR3 is TGTGCCAGCAGTCGTCGACAGTACTCTGGAAACACCATATATTTT.

The CDR3 sequence: CASRGRETEAFF. Here the CDR3 DNA reads TGTGCCAGCAGGGGGAGAGAGACTGAAGCTTTCTTT. The chain links TRBV14 to TRBJ1-1; unclear D gene. Germline V gene data show CDR1 as SGHDN and CDR2 as FVKESK. This CDR3 spans 12 amino acids. V shed 6 bases and J shed 5 bases, with 10 bases lying between them. Drawing the rest from reference TRBV14 and TRBJ1-1, the complete variable domain is EAGVTQFPSHSVIEKGQTVTLRCDPISGHDNLYWYRRVMGKEIKFLLHFVKESKQDESGMPNNRFLAERTGGTYSTLKVQPAELEDSGVYFCASRGRETEAFFGQGTRLTVV.

V gene TRBV13 combines with J gene TRBJ2-5; TRBD1 agrees at 7 bases. V lost 1 base, J lost 2 bases, and 10 bases stayed unmatched. This CDR3 region has 17 residues. Germline V lookup: CDR1 PRHDT, CDR2 FYEKMQ (reference sequence). The CDR3 region has the DNA TGTGCCAGCAGCTTAGCCCCAGGGGACAGCAGTCAAGAGACCCAGTACTTC. Translated, it gives CASSLAPGDSSQETQYF.

As to this clone: The same CDR3 arises from other DNA sequences in this sample as well. The J gene is TRBJ2-3, the V gene TRBV19; no reliable D call. Deletions cut 4 bases from V and 5 bases from J, with 4 bases between. The CDR3 spans 11 residues. Per germline, CDR1 LNHDA and CDR2 SQIVND (reference sequence). The CDR3: CASSTRDTQYF. Here the CDR3 DNA reads TGTGCCAGTAGTACCCGAGATACGCAGTATTTT.

The chain combines TRBV5-5 with TRBJ1-1; tentatively, D is TRBD1 (5 bases). Germline CDR1 and CDR2: SGHKS and YYEKEE (reference sequence). The CDR3 spans 15 residues. Trimming removed 1 base at V and 5 bases at J, with 15 bases between. CDR3: CASSLLVPGETEAFF. As DNA, the CDR3 is TGTGCCAGCAGCTTGTTAGTTCCGGGGGAAACTGAAGCTTTCTTT.

The gene calls are TRBV2 and TRBJ1-1; tentative D call: TRBD1 (5 bases). V lost 8 bases and J lost 1, with 11 bases in between. Germline-derived CDR1 and CDR2 are SNHLY and FYNNEI. The CDR3 spans 13 residues. The CDR3 loop reads CASARGTNTEAFF. The CDR3 DNA reads TGTGCCAGCGCGCGGGGCACGAACACTGAAGCTTTCTTT.